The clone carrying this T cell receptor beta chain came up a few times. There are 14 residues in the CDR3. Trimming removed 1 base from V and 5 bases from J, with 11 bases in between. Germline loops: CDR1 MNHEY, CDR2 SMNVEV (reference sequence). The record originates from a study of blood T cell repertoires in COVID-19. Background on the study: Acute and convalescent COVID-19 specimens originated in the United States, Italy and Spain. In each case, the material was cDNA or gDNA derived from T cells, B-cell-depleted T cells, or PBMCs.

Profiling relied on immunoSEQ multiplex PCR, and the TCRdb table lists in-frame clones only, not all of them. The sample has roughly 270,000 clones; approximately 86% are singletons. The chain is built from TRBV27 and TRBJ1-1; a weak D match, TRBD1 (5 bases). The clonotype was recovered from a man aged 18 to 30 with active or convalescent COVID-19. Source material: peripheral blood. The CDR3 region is CASSLLGLGTEAFF. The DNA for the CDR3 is TGTGCCAGCAGTTTATTGGGGCTGGGGACTGAAGCTTTCTTT.